This TCR beta chain is drawn from a study of OX40 agonist ivuxolimab in advanced cancers. Some clones are missing from TCRdb's copy, which holds only in-frame ones; the method was immunoSEQ multiplex PCR. The sample has just under 65,000 clones; 70% to 90% are singletons. In its sample, this clone was seen a few times. The CDR3 spans 15 residues. Germline V CDR1 and CDR2: LNHDA, SQIVND (reference sequence). Trimming stripped 1 base from V and 10 bases from J, with 16 bases between. The V and J genes are TRBV19 and TRBJ2-2, with D possibly being TRBD1 (6 bases). The sequence was collected from an adult with an advanced solid tumor such as melanoma, head and neck, liver or kidney cancer. The sample in question was CD4+ or CD8+ T cells sorted from blood, obtained in a trial of the OX40 agonist ivuxolimab. This CDR3 is CASSIARGREVELFF. Written as DNA, the CDR3 is TGTGCCAGTAGTATAGCCAGGGGCAGAGAAGTGGAGCTGTTTTTT.